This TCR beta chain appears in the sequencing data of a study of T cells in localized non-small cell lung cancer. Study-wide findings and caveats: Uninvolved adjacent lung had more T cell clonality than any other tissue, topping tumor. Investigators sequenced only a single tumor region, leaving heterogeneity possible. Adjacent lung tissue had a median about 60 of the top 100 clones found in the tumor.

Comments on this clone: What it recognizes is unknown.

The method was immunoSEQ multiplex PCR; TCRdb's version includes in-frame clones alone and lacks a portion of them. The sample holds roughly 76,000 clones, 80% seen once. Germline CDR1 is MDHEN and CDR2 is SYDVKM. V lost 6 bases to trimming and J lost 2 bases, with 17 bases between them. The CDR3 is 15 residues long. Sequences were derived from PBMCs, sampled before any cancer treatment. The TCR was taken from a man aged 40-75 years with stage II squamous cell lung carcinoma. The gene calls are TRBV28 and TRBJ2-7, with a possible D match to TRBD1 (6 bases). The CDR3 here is CASRRQGKTPYEQYF. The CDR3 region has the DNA TGTGCCAGCAGAAGGCAGGGGAAAACCCCCTACGAGCAGTACTTC.